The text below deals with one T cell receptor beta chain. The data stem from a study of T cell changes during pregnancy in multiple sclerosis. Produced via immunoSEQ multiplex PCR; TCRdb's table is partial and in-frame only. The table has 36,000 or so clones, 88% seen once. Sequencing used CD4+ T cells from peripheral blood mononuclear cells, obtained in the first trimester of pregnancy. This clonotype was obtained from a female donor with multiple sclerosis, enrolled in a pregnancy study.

This chain's CDR3 is CASSGPLVGGFNQPQHF. Here the CDR3 DNA reads TGTGCCAGCAGTGGTCCCCTGGTAGGGGGATTCAATCAGCCCCAGCATTTT. V usage is TRBV6-1 and J usage is TRBJ1-5; perhaps TRBD1 as D (6 bases). V lost 4 bases, J lost 3 bases, and 19 bases lay in between. This CDR3 has 17 amino acids. Germline-derived CDR1 and CDR2 are MNHNS and SASEGT.